The 9 T cell receptor beta chains listed next were all sequenced from one sample in a study of PD-1 blockade in classical Hodgkin lymphoma. With no exception, relapse followed autologous stem cell transplantation in all patients, and brentuximab vedotin exposure varied. Some clones are missing from TCRdb's copy, which holds only in-frame ones; the method was immunoSEQ multiplex PCR. The sample lists 89,000 or so clones; around 90% were seen once. Sequenced here: peripheral blood mononuclear cells (PBMCs), sampled before the second cycle of nivolumab. Receptors originate from a human donor with classical Hodgkin lymphoma.

The rearrangement joins TRBV5-1 to TRBJ2-1, with TRBD2 as a possible D gene (5 bases). V was cut by 0 bases and J by 0 bases, with 13 bases left in between. The CDR3 spans 17 residues. Germline CDR1 reads SGHRS; CDR2 reads YFSETQ. The CDR3 sequence is CASSLGAGWGSYNEQFF. The CDR3 DNA is TGCGCCAGCAGCTTGGGGGCGGGTTGGGGCTCCTACAATGAGCAGTTCTTC.

The rearrangement links TRBV25-1 to TRBJ1-5; no clear D. Looked up from germline, CDR1 is MGHDK and CDR2 is SYGVNS. Trimming removed 5 bases from V and 2 bases from J, with 7 bases in between. The CDR3 sequence is 13 residues long. CDR3 region: CASSRGGNQPQHF. CDR3 nucleotides: TGTGCCAGCAGTCGGGGTGGCAATCAGCCCCAGCATTTT.

The chain links TRBV6-1 to TRBJ2-7, with 7 bases fitting TRBD2. Germline V gene sequence: CDR1 MNHNS, CDR2 SASEGT. V dropped 9 bases and J dropped 4; count of bases not matched to a gene: 9. The length of the CDR3 is 13 residues. CDR3 DNA: TGTGCCAGTTGGTGGGAGGGCAGGTACGAGCAGTACTTC. Encoded protein: CASWWEGRYEQYF.

This clone was detected once. The chain joins TRBV27 to TRBJ2-7; TRBD1 aligns across 9 bases. Per the germline V gene, CDR1 is MNHEY and CDR2 is SMNVEV (reference sequence). Unmatched junction bases numbered 9, after V lost 4 bases and J lost 5 bases. This CDR3 has 15 amino acids. CDR3 region: CASSSPGQGMNEQYF. CDR3 coding DNA: TGTGCCAGCAGTTCGCCGGGACAGGGAATGAACGAGCAGTACTTC.

The rearrangement uses TRBV2 and TRBJ2-7, with D possibly being TRBD2 (6 bases). Germline V gene data show CDR1 as SNHLY and CDR2 as FYNNEI. Trimming left V 7 bases short and J 1 base short, with 41 bases between. This CDR3 comprises 23 residues. The CDR3 spells CASIPPRGLRSLTGGKKSYEQYF. Here the CDR3 DNA reads TGTGCCAGCATACCCCCCAGAGGGTTGCGATCGCTAACGGGCGGGAAAAAGTCCTACGAGCAGTACTTC.

The chain joins TRBV27 to TRBJ2-3; possible D gene TRBD1, 5 bases. The V end lost 6 bases, the J end lost 5 bases, and 15 bases lay between the germline ends. This CDR3 comprises 14 residues. Germline V CDR1 and CDR2: MNHEY, SMNVEV (reference sequence). The CDR3 region is CASSPLLREDTQYF. The CDR3 DNA follows: TGTGCCAGCAGCCCCCTCCTCAGGGAAGATACGCAGTATTTT.

V and J are TRBV28 and TRBJ1-1; 9 nucleotides align to TRBD1. V lost 3 bases and J lost 0; bases outside the gene matches: 5. The CDR3 spans 16 residues. Germline values: CDR1 MDHEN, CDR2 SYDVKM. CDR3 in amino acids: CASSFPGTGLNTEAFF. CDR3 DNA sequence: TGTGCCAGCAGTTTCCCGGGGACAGGGTTGAACACTGAAGCTTTCTTT.

The genes are TRBV15 and TRBJ2-3; D might be TRBD2 (5 bases). Trimming left V 4 bases short and J 8 bases short, with 16 bases between. This CDR3 has 14 residues. The germline V gene encodes CDR1 LNHNV and CDR2 YYDKDF (reference sequence). As DNA, the CDR3 is TGTGCCACCAGCACAGCGTCGACCGCGGGTACGCAGTATTTT. Amino acids: CATSTASTAGTQYF.

This chain joins TRBV4-1 and TRBJ1-6, with a weak D call TRBD1 (5 bases). This CDR3 has 15 amino acids. Germline V gene lookup returns CDR1 MGHRA and CDR2 YSYEKL. V was shortened by 1 base and J by 9 bases, with 13 bases between the two germline ends. The CDR3 is CASSQGGTVGSPLHF. CDR3 DNA: TGCGCCAGCAGCCAAGGGGGCACCGTGGGTTCACCCCTCCACTTT.